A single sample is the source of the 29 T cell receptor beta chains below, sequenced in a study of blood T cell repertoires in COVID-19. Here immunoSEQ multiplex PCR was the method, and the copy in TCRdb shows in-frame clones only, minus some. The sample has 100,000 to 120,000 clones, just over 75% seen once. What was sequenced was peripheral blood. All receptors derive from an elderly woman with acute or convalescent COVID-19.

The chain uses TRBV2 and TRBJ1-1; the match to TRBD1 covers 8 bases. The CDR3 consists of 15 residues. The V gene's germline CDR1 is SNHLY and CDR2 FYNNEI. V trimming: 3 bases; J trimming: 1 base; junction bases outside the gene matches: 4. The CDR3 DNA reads TGTGCCAGCAGTGATTTGACAGGGGAGAACACTGAAGCTTTCTTT. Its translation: CASSDLTGENTEAFF.

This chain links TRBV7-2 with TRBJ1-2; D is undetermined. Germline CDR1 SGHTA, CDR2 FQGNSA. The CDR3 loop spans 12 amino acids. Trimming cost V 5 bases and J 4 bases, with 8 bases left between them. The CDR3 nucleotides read TGTGCCAGCAGCCCAGAACGCTATGGCTACACCTTC. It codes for CASSPERYGYTF.

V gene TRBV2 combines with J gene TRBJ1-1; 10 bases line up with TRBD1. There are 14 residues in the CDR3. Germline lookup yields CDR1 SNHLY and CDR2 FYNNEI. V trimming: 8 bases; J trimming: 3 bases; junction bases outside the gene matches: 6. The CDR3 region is CASRRQGADTEAFF. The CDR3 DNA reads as TGTGCCAGCCGGAGACAGGGGGCGGACACTGAAGCTTTCTTT.

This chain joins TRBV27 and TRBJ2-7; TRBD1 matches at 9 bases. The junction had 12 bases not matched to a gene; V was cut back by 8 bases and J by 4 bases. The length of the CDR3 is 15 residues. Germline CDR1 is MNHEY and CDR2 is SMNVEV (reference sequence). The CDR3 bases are TGTGCCAGCTCTATTCAGCCAGGACAGGGGTACGAGCAGTACTTC. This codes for CASSIQPGQGYEQYF.

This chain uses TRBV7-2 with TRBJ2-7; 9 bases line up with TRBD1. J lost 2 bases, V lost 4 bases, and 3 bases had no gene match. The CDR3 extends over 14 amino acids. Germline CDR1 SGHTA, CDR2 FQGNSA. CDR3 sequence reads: CASSSRTGAYEQYF. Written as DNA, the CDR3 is TGTGCCAGCAGCTCCCGGACAGGGGCCTACGAGCAGTACTTC.

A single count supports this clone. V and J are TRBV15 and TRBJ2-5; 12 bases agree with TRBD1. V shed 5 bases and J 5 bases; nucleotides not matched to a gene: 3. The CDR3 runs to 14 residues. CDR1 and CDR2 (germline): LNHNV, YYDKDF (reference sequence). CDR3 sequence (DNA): TGTGCCACCAGCCGGGACAGGGGGCTCGAGACCCAGTACTTC. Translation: CATSRDRGLETQYF.

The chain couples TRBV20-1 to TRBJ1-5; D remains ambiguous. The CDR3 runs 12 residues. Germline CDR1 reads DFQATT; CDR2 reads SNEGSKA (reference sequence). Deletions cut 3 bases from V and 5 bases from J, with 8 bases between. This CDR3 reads CSASTSDQPQHF. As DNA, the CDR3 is TGCAGTGCTAGTACATCTGATCAGCCCCAGCATTTT.

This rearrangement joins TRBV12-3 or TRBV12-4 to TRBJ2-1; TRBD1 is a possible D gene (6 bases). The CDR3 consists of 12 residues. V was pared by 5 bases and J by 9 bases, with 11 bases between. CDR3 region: CASSRQVREQFF. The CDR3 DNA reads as TGTGCCAGCAGTCGACAGGTCCGTGAGCAGTTCTTC.

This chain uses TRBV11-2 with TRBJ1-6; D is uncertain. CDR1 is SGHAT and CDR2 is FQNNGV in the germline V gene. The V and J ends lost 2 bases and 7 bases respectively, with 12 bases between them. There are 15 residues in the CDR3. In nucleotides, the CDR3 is TGTGCCAGCAGCTTATCTTCTATCGGGAATTCACCCCTCCACTTT. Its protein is CASSLSSIGNSPLHF.

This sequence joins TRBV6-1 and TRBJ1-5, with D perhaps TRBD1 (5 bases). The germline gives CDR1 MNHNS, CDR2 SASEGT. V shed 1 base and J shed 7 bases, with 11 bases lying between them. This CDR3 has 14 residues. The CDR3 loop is CASSEVAAGQPQHF. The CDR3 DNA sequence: TGTGCCAGCAGTGAAGTCGCGGCAGGGCAGCCCCAGCATTTT.

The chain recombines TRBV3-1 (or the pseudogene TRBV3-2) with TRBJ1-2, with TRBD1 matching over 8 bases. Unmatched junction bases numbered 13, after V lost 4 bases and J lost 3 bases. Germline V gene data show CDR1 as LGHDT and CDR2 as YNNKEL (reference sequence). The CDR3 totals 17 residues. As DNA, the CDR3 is TGTGCCAGCAGCCTTGGTGCCGCAGGGGGCGCTTACTATGGCTACACCTTC. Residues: CASSLGAAGGAYYGYTF.

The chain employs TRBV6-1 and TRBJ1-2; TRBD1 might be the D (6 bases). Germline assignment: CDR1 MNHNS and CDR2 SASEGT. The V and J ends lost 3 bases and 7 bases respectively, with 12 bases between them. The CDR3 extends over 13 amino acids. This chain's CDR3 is CASSEKNRAGYTF. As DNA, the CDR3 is TGTGCCAGCAGTGAGAAAAACAGGGCTGGCTACACCTTC.

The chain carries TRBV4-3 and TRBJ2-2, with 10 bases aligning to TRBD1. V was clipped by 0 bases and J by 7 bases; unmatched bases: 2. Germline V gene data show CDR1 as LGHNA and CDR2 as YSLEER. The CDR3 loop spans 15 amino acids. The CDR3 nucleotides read TGCGCCAGCAGCCAAGAGGGACAGGGGTTCGGGGAGCTGTTTTTT. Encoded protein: CASSQEGQGFGELFF.

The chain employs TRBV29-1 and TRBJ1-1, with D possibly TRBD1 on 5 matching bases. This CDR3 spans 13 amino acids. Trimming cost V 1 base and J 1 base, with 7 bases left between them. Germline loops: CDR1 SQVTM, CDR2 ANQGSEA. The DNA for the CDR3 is TGCAGCGTTGAAGGGGGCAGGAACACTGAAGCTTTCTTT. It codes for CSVEGGRNTEAFF.

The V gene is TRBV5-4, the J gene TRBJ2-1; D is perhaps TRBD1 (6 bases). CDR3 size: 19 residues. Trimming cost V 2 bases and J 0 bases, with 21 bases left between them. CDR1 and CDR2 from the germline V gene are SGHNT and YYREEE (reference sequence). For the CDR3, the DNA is TGTGCCAGCAGCTTTGGTGGGGGCCTAGGGATGAGCTCCTACAATGAGCAGTTCTTC. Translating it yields CASSFGGGLGMSSYNEQFF.

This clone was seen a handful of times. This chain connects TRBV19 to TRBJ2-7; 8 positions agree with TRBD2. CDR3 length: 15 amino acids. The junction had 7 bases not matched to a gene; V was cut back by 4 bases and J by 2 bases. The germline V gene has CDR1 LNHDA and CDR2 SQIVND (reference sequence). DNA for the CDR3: TGTGCCAGTAGTACAATAGCGGGAAGTCCCTACGAGCAGTACTTC. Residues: CASSTIAGSPYEQYF.

CDR3 sequence: CASSLRGVAQGPQHF. CDR3 DNA: TGTGCCAGCAGCTTAAGGGGCGTCGCACAGGGGCCCCAGCATTTT. The chain couples TRBV7-8 to TRBJ1-5, with D perhaps TRBD1 (6 bases). The V end was cut by 2 bases, the J end by 9 bases, with 17 bases between. The CDR3 sequence is 15 residues long. Per germline, CDR1 SGHVS and CDR2 FQNEAQ.

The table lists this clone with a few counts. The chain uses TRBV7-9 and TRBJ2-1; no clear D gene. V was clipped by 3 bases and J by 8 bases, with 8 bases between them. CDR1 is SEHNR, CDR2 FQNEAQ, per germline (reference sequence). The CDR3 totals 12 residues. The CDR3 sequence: CASSLASDEQFF. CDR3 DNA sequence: TGTGCCAGCAGCTTGGCGAGCGATGAGCAGTTCTTC.

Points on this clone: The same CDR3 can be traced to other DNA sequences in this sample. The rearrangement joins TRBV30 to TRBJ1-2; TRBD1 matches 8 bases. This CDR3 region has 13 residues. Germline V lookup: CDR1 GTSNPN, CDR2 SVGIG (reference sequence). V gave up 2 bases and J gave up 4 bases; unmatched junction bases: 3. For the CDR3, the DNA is TGTGCCTGGAGTCCCGGGACAGGCTATGGCTACACCTTC. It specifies CAWSPGTGYGYTF.

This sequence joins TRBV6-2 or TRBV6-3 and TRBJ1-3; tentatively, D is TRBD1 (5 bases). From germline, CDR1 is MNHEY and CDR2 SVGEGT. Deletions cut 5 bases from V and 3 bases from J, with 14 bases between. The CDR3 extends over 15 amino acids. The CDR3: CASSRPGTGGNTIYF. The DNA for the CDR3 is TGTGCCAGCAGTCGTCCCGGGACTGGTGGAAACACCATATATTTT.

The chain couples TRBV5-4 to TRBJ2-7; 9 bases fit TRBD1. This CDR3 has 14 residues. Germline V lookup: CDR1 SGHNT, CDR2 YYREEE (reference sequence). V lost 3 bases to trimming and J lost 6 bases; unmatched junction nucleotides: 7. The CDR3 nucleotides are TGTGCCAGCAGCTCCGGACAGGGGCTCGGCGAGCAGTACTTC. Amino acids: CASSSGQGLGEQYF.

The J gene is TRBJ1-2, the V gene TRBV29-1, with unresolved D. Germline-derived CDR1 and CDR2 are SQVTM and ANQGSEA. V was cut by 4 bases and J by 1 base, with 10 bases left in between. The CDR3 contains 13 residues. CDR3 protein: CSVGGDLNYGYTF. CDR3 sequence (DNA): TGCAGCGTTGGGGGAGACCTTAACTATGGCTACACCTTC.

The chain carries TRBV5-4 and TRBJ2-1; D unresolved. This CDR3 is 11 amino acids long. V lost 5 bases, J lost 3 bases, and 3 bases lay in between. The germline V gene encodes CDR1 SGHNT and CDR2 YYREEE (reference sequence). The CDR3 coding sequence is TGTGCCAGCAGGCGCTACAATGAGCAGTTCTTC. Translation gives CASRRYNEQFF.

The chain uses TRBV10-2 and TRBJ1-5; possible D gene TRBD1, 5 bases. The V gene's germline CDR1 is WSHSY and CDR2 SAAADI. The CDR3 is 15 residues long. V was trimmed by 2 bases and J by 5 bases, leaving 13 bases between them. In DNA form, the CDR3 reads TGCGCCAGCAGTGAGCTGGGGGGATACGATCAGCCCCAGCATTTT. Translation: CASSELGGYDQPQHF.

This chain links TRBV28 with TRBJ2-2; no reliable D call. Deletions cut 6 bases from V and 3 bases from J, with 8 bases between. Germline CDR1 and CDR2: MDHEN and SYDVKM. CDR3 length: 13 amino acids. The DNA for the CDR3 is TGTGCCAGCAGGACCCAGGACACCGGGGAGCTGTTTTTT. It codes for CASRTQDTGELFF.

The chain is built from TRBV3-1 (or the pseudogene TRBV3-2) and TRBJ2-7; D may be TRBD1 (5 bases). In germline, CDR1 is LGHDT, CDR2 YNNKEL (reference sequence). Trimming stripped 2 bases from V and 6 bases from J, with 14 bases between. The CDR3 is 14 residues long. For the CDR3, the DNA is TGTGCCAGCAGCCAACAACCAGGGTCGTCCGAGCAGTACTTC. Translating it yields CASSQQPGSSEQYF.

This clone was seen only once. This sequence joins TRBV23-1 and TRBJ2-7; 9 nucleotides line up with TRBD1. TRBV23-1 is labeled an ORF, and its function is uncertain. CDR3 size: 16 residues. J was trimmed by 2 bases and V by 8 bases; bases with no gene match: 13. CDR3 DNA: TGCGCCAGCGGTCCATATGGGGACAGGGTCGCCTACGAGCAGTACTTC. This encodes CASGPYGDRVAYEQYF.

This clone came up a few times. The CDR3 here is CASSRETGPSGANVLTF. CDR3 nucleotides: TGTGCCAGTAGTAGGGAGACTGGACCATCTGGGGCCAACGTCCTGACTTTC. The V call is TRBV19, the J call TRBJ2-6; TRBD2 might be the D (5 bases). Trimming pared 4 bases from V and 1 base from J, leaving 14 bases between. Germline CDR1 LNHDA, CDR2 SQIVND (reference sequence). The CDR3 is 17 amino acids. The variable domain in full, with the rest retrieved from reference TRBV19 and TRBJ2-6, is DGGITQSPKYLFRKEGQNVTLSCEQNLNHDAMYWYRQDPGQGLRLIYYSQIVNDFQKGDIAEGYSVSREKKESFPLTVTSAQKNPTAFYLCASSRETGPSGANVLTFGAGSRLTVL.

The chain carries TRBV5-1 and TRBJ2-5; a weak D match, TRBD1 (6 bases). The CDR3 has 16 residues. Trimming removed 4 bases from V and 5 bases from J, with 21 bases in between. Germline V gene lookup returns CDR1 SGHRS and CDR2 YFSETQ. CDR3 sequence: CASSPGTPTSRETQYF. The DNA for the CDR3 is TGCGCCAGCAGCCCAGGGACACCCACAAGTCGGGAGACCCAGTACTTC.